This entry lists 15 T cell receptor beta chains sequenced from one sample in a study of T cells in Graves' hyperthyroidism and ophthalmopathy (dated by TCRdb to the late 2010s). Libraries were made using multiplex PCR. Instrument on record: Illumina HiSeq 2000. The TCR beta CDR3 regions were amplified from RNA transcripts. The TCR CDR3 was subjected to a first round of RT-PCR using the HTBI primer set and the Qiagen OneStep RT-PCR kit. TCRdb itself trimmed the public reads at Q25 with fastp, ran MiXCR and retained productive beta chains. Entries that share a CDR3 protein sequence are merged under the most common genes and DNA. This sample comprises approximately 530,000 distinct CDR3 sequences, roughly 21% of them detected only once. The ten biggest clones cover 45% to 50% of the sample. The sequenced material came from blood. Every receptor here comes from a man aged 35 to 55 with Graves' ophthalmopathy.

This clonotype was counted only a few times. This chain joins TRBV7-9 and TRBJ2-1, with D unresolved. Looked up from germline, CDR1 is SEHNR and CDR2 is FQNEAQ (reference sequence). The CDR3 runs 14 residues. Trimming took off 7 bases at V and 1 base at J, with 11 bases between the two ends. The CDR3 sequence is CASNLRGSYNEQFF. Here the CDR3 DNA reads TGTGCCAGCAACCTCAGAGGATCCTACAATGAGCAGTTCTTC.

CDR3 nucleotide sequence: TGTGCCAGTACCAGACAGGGAGGGCGAGAGACCCAGTACTTC. The encoded protein is CASTRQGGRETQYF. The chain links TRBV19 to TRBJ2-5; D is perhaps TRBD1 or TRBD2 (7 bases each). The germline gives CDR1 LNHDA, CDR2 SQIVND (reference sequence). V lost 7 bases to trimming and J lost 4 bases, with 16 bases between them. The length of the CDR3 is 14 residues.

The chain links TRBV20-1 to TRBJ1-4; a weak D match, TRBD1 (6 bases). V lost 3 bases, J lost 6 bases, and 11 bases lay in between. Per the germline V gene, CDR1 is DFQATT and CDR2 is SNEGSKA (reference sequence). The CDR3 has 13 amino acids. Here the CDR3 reads CSASSRGDEKLFF. The CDR3 coding sequence is TGCAGTGCTAGTTCCAGGGGTGATGAAAAACTGTTTTTT.

The V call is TRBV28, the J call TRBJ2-1; D is undetermined. The V end was cut by 5 bases, the J end by 1 base, with 9 bases between. The CDR3 is 14 residues long. Per the germline V gene, CDR1 is MDHEN and CDR2 is SYDVKM. CDR3: CASSGVVSYNEQFF. CDR3 nucleotide sequence: TGTGCCAGCAGTGGGGTTGTGTCCTACAATGAGCAGTTCTTC.

This clonotype was recorded many times. V is TRBV6-2 or TRBV6-3 and J is TRBJ2-7; D unresolved. Germline V lookup: CDR1 MNHEY, CDR2 SVGEGT. This CDR3 comprises 14 residues. The germline V and J ends were trimmed by 0 bases and 6 bases, with 12 bases remaining between them. CDR3 amino acids: CASSYSWGSGEQYF. The CDR3, as DNA: TGTGCCAGCAGTTACTCTTGGGGAAGTGGCGAGCAGTACTTC.

J is TRBJ1-6 and V is TRBV6-1; a possible D gene is TRBD1 (6 bases). V shed 10 bases and J shed 8 bases, with 21 bases lying between them. Germline-derived CDR1 and CDR2 are MNHNS and SASEGT. The CDR3 covers 15 residues. The CDR3 protein is CATPGGGLRDSPLHF. The CDR3 coding sequence is TGTGCCACCCCGGGGGGGGGGCTTAGGGATTCACCCCTCCACTTT.

This clonotype has a handful of counts. The rearrangement joins TRBV29-1 to TRBJ2-1; 9 bases are shared with TRBD2. The J segment lost 3 bases and the V segment lost 7 bases, leaving 19 bases of the junction unmatched. Germline-derived CDR1 and CDR2 are SQVTM and ANQGSEA. The CDR3 is made up of 18 amino acids. DNA of the CDR3: TGCAGCGCTGTAAGCGGGGGGAGGCCCGGAACCCTCTACAATGAGCAGTTCTTC. This gives the protein CSAVSGGRPGTLYNEQFF.

This clonotype has ten or more counts. The chain recombines TRBV5-1 with TRBJ1-5; 9 positions agree with TRBD1. The V segment lost 7 bases and the J segment 0 bases; nucleotides outside the gene matches: 14. From germline, CDR1 is SGHRS and CDR2 YFSETQ. This CDR3 comprises 18 residues. CDR3 residues: CASRAGTGSGGSNQPQHF. CDR3 in DNA: TGCGCCAGCCGAGCCGGGACAGGGTCGGGAGGTAGCAATCAGCCCCAGCATTTT.

This chain joins TRBV12-3 or TRBV12-4 and TRBJ1-2; D unresolved. The CDR3 consists of 12 residues. V shed 6 bases and J shed 8 bases, with 13 bases lying between them. In nucleotides, the CDR3 is TGTGCCAGCAGCGGTGGAACCAGGGGCTACACCTTC. It codes for CASSGGTRGYTF.

This clonotype has at least ten counts. CDR3 sequence reads: CASTRGSFGGGGQFF. DNA of the CDR3: TGTGCCAGCACCAGAGGGTCCTTCGGCGGCGGGGGGCAGTTCTTC. V and J are TRBV11-2 and TRBJ2-1; TRBD2 aligns across 7 bases. CDR1 SGHAT and CDR2 FQNNGV come from the germline V gene. The CDR3 is 15 residues long. With 7 bases clipped from V and 12 bases from J, the junction kept 18 bases outside the gene matches.

This chain connects TRBV9 to TRBJ1-2; D not resolved. This CDR3 has 15 residues. V lost 0 bases and J 1 base, leaving 10 bases between the germline ends. Germline V lookup: CDR1 SGDLS, CDR2 YYNGEE. The CDR3 bases are TGTGCCAGCAGCGTAGGCTCCGATATTAACTATGGCTACACCTTC. This gives the protein CASSVGSDINYGYTF.

This clonotype was observed a handful of times. V and J are TRBV28 and TRBJ1-2; 12 positions agree with TRBD1. V shed 5 bases and J 4 bases; nucleotides not matched to a gene: 14. CDR3 size: 18 residues. Per germline, CDR1 MDHEN and CDR2 SYDVKM. The CDR3 DNA reads as TGTGCCAGCAGTGAACCGTCTTCGGGACAGGGGGCCGGCTATGGCTACACCTTC. Amino acids: CASSEPSSGQGAGYGYTF.

This clonotype occurred many times. This chain uses TRBV11-2 with TRBJ1-1; D perhaps matches TRBD1 (5 bases). CDR3 length: 13 residues. The germline V and J ends were trimmed by 5 bases and 7 bases, with 14 bases remaining between them. Germline CDR1 is SGHAT and CDR2 is FQNNGV. CDR3 bases: TGTGCCAGCAGCCTGACCGGGGCTGGTGAAGCTTTCTTT. This codes for CASSLTGAGEAFF.

The chain has TRBV7-9 and TRBJ1-4, with no clear D. Germline loops: CDR1 SEHNR, CDR2 FQNEAQ (reference sequence). With 4 bases removed from V and 5 bases from J, the gap between germline ends came to 14 bases. This CDR3 comprises 15 residues. The CDR3 protein is CASSSLGWSNEKLFF. CDR3 sequence (DNA): TGTGCCAGCAGCTCCTTAGGGTGGTCAAATGAAAAACTGTTTTTT. Supplemented by reference TRBV7-9 and TRBJ1-4, the full variable domain reads DTGVSQNPRHKITKRGQNVTFRCDPISEHNRLYWYRQTLGQGPEFLTYFQNEAQLEKSRLLSDRFSAERPKGSFSTLEIQRTEQGDSAMYLCASSSLGWSNEKLFFGSGTQLSVL.

This chain uses TRBV5-6 with TRBJ1-1; TRBD1 matches 9 bases. Germline V CDR1 and CDR2: SGHDT, YYEEEE. This CDR3 is 13 amino acids long. After removal of 4 bases from V and 4 bases from J, the junction contained 2 bases not matched to a gene. In DNA form, the CDR3 reads TGTGCCAGCAGCATGGACAGGGGCACTGAAGCTTTCTTT. Translation gives CASSMDRGTEAFF. Variable domain in full (rest from reference TRBV5-6 and TRBJ1-1): DAGVTQSPTHLIKTRGQQVTLRCSPKSGHDTVSWYQQALGQGPQFIFQYYEEEERQRGNFPDRFSGHQFPNYSSELNVNALLLGDSALYLCASSMDRGTEAFFGQGTRLTVV.